These 3 T cell receptor beta chains were sequenced from one sample in a study of blood T cell repertoires in COVID-19. TCRdb's table, derived via immunoSEQ multiplex PCR, lists solely in-frame clones and lacks some. The sample yields roughly 88,000 clones, around three quarters seen once. Sequences were obtained from peripheral blood. The receptors were sampled from a woman in her fifties or sixties in a cohort sampled during active or convalescent COVID-19.

The chain recombines TRBV19 with TRBJ1-1; tentatively, D is TRBD1 (5 bases). The CDR3 totals 15 residues. Germline V lookup: CDR1 LNHDA, CDR2 SQIVND (reference sequence). The V gene lost 1 base and the J gene lost 1 base, with 10 bases spanning the gap. Written as DNA, the CDR3 is TGTGCCAGTAGTATAGGTGGCAGGGCGAACACTGAAGCTTTCTTT. This codes for CASSIGGRANTEAFF.

The V gene is TRBV7-3, the J gene TRBJ2-2, with TRBD2 matching over 11 bases. The CDR3 has 15 amino acids. V lost 6 bases, J lost 1 base, and 1 base stayed unmatched. The germline CDR1 and CDR2 sequences are SGHTA and FQGTGA. The CDR3 DNA is TGTGCCAGCAGGGGGACTAGCGGGAACACCGGGGAGCTGTTTTTT. Residues: CASRGTSGNTGELFF.

This clone occurred a few times. The gene calls are TRBV7-9 and TRBJ2-6, with 8 nucleotides matching TRBD1. Germline CDR1 and CDR2: SEHNR and FQNEAQ (reference sequence). Trimming removed 8 bases from V and 1 base from J; junction bases left unmatched: 10. The CDR3 has 17 residues. DNA of the CDR3: TGTGCCAGCCGAGTCACAGGGGGATTTTCTGGGGCCAACGTCCTGACTTTC. Protein: CASRVTGGFSGANVLTF.